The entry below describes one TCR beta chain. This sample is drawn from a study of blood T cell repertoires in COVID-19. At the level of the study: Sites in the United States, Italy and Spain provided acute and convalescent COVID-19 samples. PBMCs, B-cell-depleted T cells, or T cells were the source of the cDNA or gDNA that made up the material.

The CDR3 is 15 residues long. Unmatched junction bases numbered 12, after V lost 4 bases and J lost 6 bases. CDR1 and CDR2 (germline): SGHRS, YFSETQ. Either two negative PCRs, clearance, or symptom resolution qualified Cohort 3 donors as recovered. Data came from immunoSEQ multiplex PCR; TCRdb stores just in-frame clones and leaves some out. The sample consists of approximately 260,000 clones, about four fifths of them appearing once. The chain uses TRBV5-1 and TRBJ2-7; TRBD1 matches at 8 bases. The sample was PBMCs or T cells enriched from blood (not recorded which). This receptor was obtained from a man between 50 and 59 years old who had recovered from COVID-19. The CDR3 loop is CASSPAPQGAGEQYF. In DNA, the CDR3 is TGCGCCAGCAGCCCGGCACCTCAGGGGGCAGGCGAGCAGTACTTC.